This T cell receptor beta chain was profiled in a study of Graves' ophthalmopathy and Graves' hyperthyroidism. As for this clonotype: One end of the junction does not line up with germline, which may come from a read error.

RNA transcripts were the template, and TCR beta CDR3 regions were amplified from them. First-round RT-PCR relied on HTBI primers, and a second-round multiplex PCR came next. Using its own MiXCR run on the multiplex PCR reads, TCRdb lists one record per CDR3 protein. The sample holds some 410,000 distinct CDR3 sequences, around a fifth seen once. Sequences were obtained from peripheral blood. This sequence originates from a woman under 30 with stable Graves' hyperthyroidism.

This CDR3 is CASSLYRTGGAHTEACF. The CDR3 region has the DNA TGTGCTAGCAGTTTATATAGGACAGGGGGCGCCCATACTGAAGCTTGCTTT. The J gene is TRBJ1-1, the V gene TRBV28; 11 bases match TRBD1. The CDR3 sequence is 17 residues long. Germline assignment: CDR1 MDHEN and CDR2 SYDVKM.